This TCR beta chain was recovered during a study of T cells in Graves' hyperthyroidism and ophthalmopathy (dated by TCRdb to about 2019). For the wider study: Peripheral blood was collected at initial diagnosis, before any treatment. Thyroid tissue and blood T-cell repertoires from several Graves' hyperthyroidism patients were also compared in the study. The roughly 90 discovery patients were divided at random into training and test sets in a 7:3 ratio. Prospective prediction of ophthalmopathy was tested in an independent validation cohort of 18 to 20 hyperthyroidism patients and 15 to 17 patients who later progressed to ophthalmopathy. Once sampling was done, hyperthyroidism patients were given methimazole at a starting dose of 30 mg daily, whereas ophthalmopathy patients were given high-dose intravenous methylprednisolone. The paper reports TCR Vbeta CDR3 sequencing of 135 peripheral blood samples: approximately 41 ophthalmopathy, some 80 hyperthyroidism and approximately 17 progressor patients. TCR V-J signatures able to tell the groups apart were searched for in a discovery cohort of 90 to 100 patients, of whom about 40 had Graves' ophthalmopathy and around 56 had stable Graves' hyperthyroidism. The investigation overall reported the following: Most expanded thyroid clonotypes (frequency above 0.001) were also found in blood, which suggests that blood repertoires may mirror thyroid immune responses. Sample size was not statistically predetermined, and investigators were not blinded to group allocation. In validation, the model predicted progression to ophthalmopathy a median of about 6.8 months before onset, with roughly 68% sensitivity and more than 72% specificity. A 13 V-J signature model separated ophthalmopathy from stable hyperthyroidism, with nearly 90% sensitivity and 81% to 82% specificity in cross-validation and 80%/75% in testing.

V sheds 3 bases and J sheds 2 bases, leaving 11 bases between their ends. The CDR3 covers 13 residues, taking in both the cysteine and the phenylalanine. The only DNA kept is the CDR3, 39 bases in frame from the first base. Via the germline V gene (reference sequence), CDR1 is DFQATT and CDR2 SNEGSKA. TCR beta CDR3 regions were amplified from RNA transcripts. For the first round of RT-PCR on the TCR CDR3, the HTBI primer set was used together with the Qiagen OneStep RT-PCR kit. A second multiplex PCR round built the libraries, followed by size selection and purification. Sequencing of the libraries was done on an Illumina HiSeq2000 using paired-end 100 bp reads. Per the source publication's procedure: SOAPnuke was used to process the raw data, removing reads that contained adapters or uncalled bases, had a mean Phred below 15, or lacked an exact match to the constant primer or identifier. High-quality paired reads were merged using COPE v1.2.5, and each unique nucleotide sequence was defined as a clonotype. MiTCR v1.1 was used to align the clonotypes against IMGT TRBV, TRBD and TRBJ reference segments. Analysis was restricted to V-J combinations with a frequency above 0.0001, which covered roughly 99% of repertoires. A TCS score was defined as the ratio between F50 (clonal expansion) and ExV (chaos), using BLOSUM62-based TCRdist between CDR3 peptides within each V-J. Welch's t-statistics and random forest reduced around 550 V-J features to some 14, which were used in a naive Bayes classifier (R e1071). In-frame beta chains were kept once TCRdb had trimmed the public reads at Q25 with fastp and called clones with MiXCR. Here each entry gathers all rows of one CDR3 protein and keeps the most common genes and DNA. V and J calls and clone size were set by TCRdb, not the authors. The sample has roughly 700,000 distinct CDR3 sequences on record, approximately 14% of them singletons. The top ten constitute roughly 10% of the sample.

This clonotype has a count of ten or more. Its antigen remains unidentified. Base qualities are missing; no much larger clone stands one base away. A patient counted as having stable Graves' hyperthyroidism if no progression to ophthalmopathy occurred over 18 months of follow-up. Hyperthyroidism patients were aged 18 to 65 years and newly diagnosed, with disease duration of less than 2 months. Any patient with an uncontrolled infection, another autoimmune disease, pregnancy or lactation was excluded. Diagnoses relied on clinical symptoms, serum thyroxine and TRAb, thyroid ultrasound and orbital computed tomography. Ficoll-Paque density gradient centrifugation was used to isolate PBMCs from approximately 10 ml of fresh peripheral blood. Total RNA was extracted with Trizol reagent, and quality was checked on an Agilent 2100 Bioanalyzer.

The source is a woman between 18 and 29 years old with Graves' hyperthyroidism. Rearrangement joined TRBV20-1 to TRBJ2-7; the D gene cannot be named for sure. The sequencing sample was made of blood. The DNA reads as follows: TGCAGTGCTAGGGCCCGTGGGCCCTACGAGCAGTACTTC. The resulting protein is CSARARGPYEQYF.